This passage covers 21 T cell receptor beta chains from one sample sequenced in a study of human T cells and chemical hapten exposure. Each CDR3 protein is one row after TCRdb ran MiXCR on the 5' RACE reads. The sample carries about 81,000 distinct CDR3 sequences, 7% to 8% recorded once. Unfractionated whole blood was the source from which total RNA was extracted. The source of these receptors is a male donor in good health.

The rearrangement joins TRBV7-9 to TRBJ2-3; possibly TRBD2 for D (5 bases). Germline loops: CDR1 SEHNR, CDR2 FQNEAQ (reference sequence). This CDR3 is built from 15 residues. V was pared by 6 bases and J by 7 bases, with 20 bases between. In nucleotides, the CDR3 is TGTGCCAGCAGTGGACTGTTTAATGAAGGGTATACGCAGTATTTT. Its translation is CASSGLFNEGYTQYF.

This clonotype came up many times. The chain combines TRBV5-1 with TRBJ2-2; tentatively, D is TRBD1 (6 bases). The V and J ends lost 4 bases and 2 bases respectively, with 12 bases between them. The CDR3 is 15 amino acids. Germline CDR1 and CDR2: SGHRS and YFSETQ. This chain's CDR3 is CASSPRTVNTGELFF. CDR3 DNA: TGCGCCAGCAGCCCGAGGACAGTTAACACCGGGGAGCTGTTTTTT.

The chain links TRBV7-2 to TRBJ1-1, with D unclear. Trimming shortened V by 5 bases and J by 4 bases, and 14 bases separated the two germline ends. CDR1 and CDR2 from the germline V gene are SGHTA and FQGNSA. This CDR3 is built from 14 residues. This CDR3 reads CASSTRGLSTEAFF. In DNA, the CDR3 is TGTGCCAGCAGCACCCGAGGTCTGAGCACTGAAGCTTTCTTT.

This clonotype was recorded at least ten times. The chain is built from TRBV15 and TRBJ2-7; D uncertain. The V and J ends lost 0 bases and 4 bases respectively, with 10 bases between them. The germline V gene encodes CDR1 LNHNV and CDR2 YYDKDF (reference sequence). The CDR3 has 14 amino acids. CDR3 loop: CATSRDKHDYEQYF. The CDR3 DNA reads as TGTGCCACCAGCAGAGATAAACACGATTACGAGCAGTACTTC.

The chain has TRBV3-1 and TRBJ2-2; TRBD2 matches 10 bases. The CDR3 length is 17 residues. J lost 2 bases, V lost 0 bases, and 3 bases had no gene match. The germline V gene encodes CDR1 LGHDT and CDR2 YNNKEL (reference sequence). The CDR3 loop is CASSQDGLAANTGELFF. CDR3 DNA: TGTGCCAGCAGCCAAGATGGACTAGCGGCTAACACCGGGGAGCTGTTTTTT.

In this sample, this clonotype turned up many times. The CDR3 DNA reads as TGCGCCAGCAGTCGTCTAGCGGGAGCCAGTCGCTCCTACAATGAGCAGTTCTTC. This translates into CASSRLAGASRSYNEQFF. This chain links TRBV5-1 with TRBJ2-1; 10 nucleotides line up with TRBD2. With 5 bases clipped from V and 0 bases from J, the junction kept 11 bases outside the gene matches. CDR3 length: 18 amino acids. CDR1 is SGHRS, CDR2 YFSETQ, per germline. Variable domain in full (rest from reference TRBV5-1 and TRBJ2-1): KAGVTQTPRYLIKTRGQQVTLSCSPISGHRSVSWYQQTPGQGLQFLFEYFSETQRNKGNFPGRFSGRQFSNSRSEMNVSTLELGDSALYLCASSRLAGASRSYNEQFFGPGTRLTVL.

This clonotype has more than one count but fewer than ten. The rearrangement links TRBV27 to TRBJ1-1; the D gene is possibly TRBD1 (5 bases). Germline assignment: CDR1 MNHEY and CDR2 SMNVEV (reference sequence). V was trimmed by 3 bases and J by 4 bases, leaving 15 bases between them. The CDR3 runs 15 residues. CDR3 DNA: TGTGCCAGCAGTTTCGGGGCAGGGTCGGGCACTGAAGCTTTCTTT. Translating gives CASSFGAGSGTEAFF.

There are many counts of this clonotype. The V call is TRBV7-9, the J call TRBJ2-7, with 9 nucleotides matching TRBD2. Trimming removed 8 bases from V and 3 bases from J; junction bases left unmatched: 8. Germline CDR1 SEHNR, CDR2 FQNEAQ (reference sequence). This CDR3 has 14 residues. This CDR3 is CASLPTSGDYEQYF. The CDR3 DNA is TGTGCCAGCCTACCGACTAGCGGAGACTACGAGCAGTACTTC.

This clonotype has ten or more counts. The chain recombines TRBV5-1 with TRBJ2-3; 11 positions agree with TRBD2. CDR3 size: 15 residues. Unmatched junction bases numbered 2, after V lost 4 bases and J lost 1 base. Germline V gives CDR1 SGHRS, CDR2 YFSETQ. The CDR3 DNA is TGCGCCAGCAGCGGGGGACTAGCGGGCACAGATACGCAGTATTTT. This codes for CASSGGLAGTDTQYF.

This clonotype was observed a few times. This chain joins TRBV7-3 and TRBJ2-2; D might be TRBD1 or TRBD2, each matching 5 bases. V lost 5 bases to trimming and J lost 3 bases, with 10 bases between them. CDR3 length equals 14 residues. The V gene's germline CDR1 is SGHTA and CDR2 FQGTGA. The CDR3 sequence: CASSPLGDTGELFF. CDR3 sequence (DNA): TGTGCCAGCAGCCCCCTGGGGGACACCGGGGAGCTGTTTTTT.

In its sample, this clonotype was seen a few times. CDR3 sequence: CASSYGLGAREKLFF. The CDR3 nucleotides are TGTGCCAGCAGTTACGGTTTGGGGGCGAGGGAAAAACTGTTTTTT. This rearrangement joins TRBV6-5 to TRBJ1-4, with D perhaps TRBD1 (6 bases). Germline values: CDR1 MNHEY, CDR2 SVGAGI. The CDR3 runs 15 residues. Trimming shortened V by 2 bases and J by 8 bases, and 15 bases separated the two germline ends.

The table lists this clonotype with a few counts. The chain is built from TRBV29-1 and TRBJ2-1; D not certain. Germline V gives CDR1 SQVTM, CDR2 ANQGSEA. With 0 bases removed from V and 6 bases from J, the gap between germline ends came to 12 bases. The CDR3 covers 14 residues. The CDR3 DNA follows: TGCAGCGTTGAAGACCGACGCGGAATCAATGAGCAGTTCTTC. It is translated as CSVEDRRGINEQFF.

CDR3 nucleotide sequence: TGTGCCACACGACAGGGGGCCTCCTACGAGCAGTACTTC. It translates to CATRQGASYEQYF. The chain links TRBV7-9 to TRBJ2-7, with TRBD1 matching 10 bases. Germline loops: CDR1 SEHNR, CDR2 FQNEAQ (reference sequence). The CDR3 spans 13 residues. The V and J ends lost 10 bases and 0 bases, in that order; junction bases with no gene match: 3.

The sample holds many counts of this clonotype. The V and J genes are TRBV14 and TRBJ1-1; no firm D call. V lost 6 bases and J lost 3, with 11 bases in between. This CDR3 has 13 residues. Germline CDR1 SGHDN, CDR2 FVKESK. This CDR3 reads CASSFTPDTEAFF. The CDR3 bases are TGTGCCAGCAGTTTCACGCCAGACACTGAAGCTTTCTTT.

This clonotype was seen many times. The chain couples TRBV9 to TRBJ2-3; TRBD2 aligns across 8 bases. Germline V gives CDR1 SGDLS, CDR2 YYNGEE. The CDR3 totals 16 residues. V shed 3 bases and J 1 base; nucleotides not matched to a gene: 7. The CDR3 nucleotides are TGTGCCAGCAGCGGCGGACTAGCCCTCCGCACAGATACGCAGTATTTT. This sequence encodes CASSGGLALRTDTQYF. The variable domain in full, completed from reference TRBV9 and TRBJ2-3, reads DSGVTQTPKHLITATGQRVTLRCSPRSGDLSVYWYQQSLDQGLQFLIQYYNGEERAKGNILERFSAQQFPDLHSELNLSSLELGDSALYFCASSGGLALRTDTQYFGPGTRLTVL.

This clonotype was observed a handful of times. CDR3 DNA: TGCAGTGCGAGTAGCGGGGGGGCTGAAGAGACCCAGTACTTC. This gives the protein CSASSGGAEETQYF. V and J are TRBV20-1 and TRBJ2-5; 11 nucleotides align to TRBD2. V shed 6 bases, J shed 3 bases, and the junction held 6 bases outside the gene matches. Per the germline V gene, CDR1 is DFQATT and CDR2 is SNEGSKA (reference sequence). This CDR3 is built from 14 residues.

This chain connects TRBV27 to TRBJ1-6, with a tentative D call TRBD1 (5 bases). The CDR3 totals 16 residues. From germline, CDR1 is MNHEY and CDR2 SMNVEV (reference sequence). Trimming shortened V by 5 bases and J by 0 bases, and 11 bases separated the two germline ends. The DNA of the CDR3 is TGTGCCAGCAGTCCGGGACCGAACTCCTATAATTCACCCCTCCACTTT. Its protein is CASSPGPNSYNSPLHF.

The sample holds a few counts of this clonotype. The chain employs TRBV7-2 and TRBJ1-5; D is perhaps TRBD1 (6 bases). The V end lost 10 bases, the J end lost 5 bases, and 21 bases lay between the germline ends. This CDR3 is 15 amino acids long. Germline V gene lookup returns CDR1 SGHTA and CDR2 FQGNSA. The CDR3: CATKVGGGSHQPQHF. The CDR3 DNA follows: TGTGCCACCAAAGTTGGAGGGGGGTCACATCAGCCCCAGCATTTT.

This clonotype was seen a few times. This chain uses TRBV7-2 with TRBJ2-5; D not resolved. This CDR3 is built from 15 residues. Germline V gene sequence: CDR1 SGHTA, CDR2 FQGNSA. Trimming took 2 bases from V and 5 from J, leaving 15 bases between them. CDR3 amino acids: CASSLPGPMKETQYF. The CDR3 DNA reads as TGTGCCAGCAGCTTACCTGGGCCTATGAAGGAGACCCAGTACTTC.

This clonotype was counted ten times or more. The chain uses TRBV20-1 and TRBJ2-7, with a weak D call TRBD2 (6 bases). CDR1 is DFQATT and CDR2 is SNEGSKA in the germline V gene (reference sequence). The CDR3 is made up of 13 amino acids. Trimming took 1 base from V and 3 from J, leaving 10 bases between them. The CDR3 coding sequence is TGCAGTGCTAGAGGACTAGATCTCTACGAGCAGTACTTC. Its translation is CSARGLDLYEQYF.

This clonotype appeared a few times. The chain joins TRBV4-1 to TRBJ2-1, with a possible D match to TRBD1 (5 bases). This CDR3 spans 15 amino acids. Trimming left V 4 bases short and J 0 bases short, with 10 bases between. Germline V CDR1 and CDR2: MGHRA, YSYEKL. The CDR3 DNA reads TGCGCCAGCAGCCCCCGGACAAGCTCCTACAATGAGCAGTTCTTC. As protein: CASSPRTSSYNEQFF.